These 12 T cell receptor beta chains originate from one sample sequenced in a study of radiation and T cells in renal cell carcinoma. Profiled with immunoSEQ multiplex PCR; TCRdb holds only in-frame clones, not every one. The top ten hold under 7% of the sample, which has over 55,000 clones, around 81% seen once. Time point defined: blood 2 weeks post-SBRT. The treatment denotes: 15 Gy SBRT to primary tumor, nephrectomy 4 weeks later. The specimen was blood, collected from a patient whose treatment included radiotherapy and nephrectomy. The receptors shown here come from a man in his sixties with renal cell carcinoma.

The chain recombines TRBV11-2 with TRBJ2-1, with 10 bases identical to TRBD2. Germline lookup yields CDR1 SGHAT and CDR2 FQNNGV. This CDR3 comprises 17 residues. The V and J ends lost 1 base and 6 bases, in that order; junction bases with no gene match: 9. The CDR3 spells CASSLAPSGRGGNEQFF. CDR3 DNA sequence: TGTGCCAGCAGCTTAGCGCCCAGCGGGAGGGGGGGCAATGAGCAGTTCTTC.

The chain joins TRBV6-1 to TRBJ2-6; no firm D call. Deletions cut 6 bases from V and 2 bases from J, with 11 bases between. The CDR3 has 15 amino acids. Germline V CDR1 and CDR2: MNHNS, SASEGT. The CDR3 sequence: CASRADIAGANVLTF. The CDR3 bases are TGTGCCAGCAGGGCAGATATTGCTGGGGCCAACGTCCTGACTTTC.

This chain links TRBV7-8 with TRBJ2-3; D call uncertain. This CDR3 comprises 13 residues. The V and J ends lost 2 bases and 0 bases respectively, with 3 bases between them. Germline-derived CDR1 and CDR2 are SGHVS and FQNEAQ. CDR3 DNA: TGTGCCAGCAGCTTACCCAGCACAGATACGCAGTATTTT. It yields the protein CASSLPSTDTQYF.

The CDR3 here is CASSTDSGEAFF. CDR3 nucleotides: TGTGCCAGCAGTACGGACAGCGGTGAAGCTTTCTTT. The chain employs TRBV6-1 and TRBJ1-1; a possible D gene is TRBD1 (6 bases). Trimming took 5 bases from V and 7 from J, leaving 11 bases between them. The CDR3 has 12 residues. CDR1 is MNHNS and CDR2 is SASEGT in the germline V gene.

The CDR3 DNA follows: TGCGCCAGCAGCCAAGAATCTCAGAACACTGAAGCTTTCTTT. Amino acids: CASSQESQNTEAFF. This chain links TRBV4-3 with TRBJ1-1; D is unclear. Germline assignment: CDR1 LGHNA and CDR2 YSLEER. V was pared by 0 bases and J by 1 base, with 6 bases between. The CDR3 covers 14 residues.

In its sample, this clone was seen a few times. This rearrangement joins TRBV5-1 to TRBJ2-7; a possible D gene is TRBD1 (7 bases). The germline V gene has CDR1 SGHRS and CDR2 YFSETQ. The CDR3 totals 15 residues. Trimming shortened V by 0 bases and J by 10 bases, and 20 bases separated the two germline ends. The DNA for the CDR3 is TGCGCCAGCAGCTTGGATAGTCGGGGGACAGTCGCACAGTACTTC. It specifies CASSLDSRGTVAQYF.

The chain links TRBV7-2 to TRBJ2-7, with 13 bases fitting TRBD2. This CDR3 has 14 residues. Germline CDR1 reads SGHTA; CDR2 reads FQGNSA. Germline trimming cut 5 bases from V and 6 bases from J; bases unmatched to any gene: 4. DNA for the CDR3: TGTGCCAGCAGCCGGACTAGCGGGAGCCCCGAGCAGTACGTC. It yields the protein CASSRTSGSPEQYV.

This clone appeared a single time. The rearrangement links TRBV11-2 to TRBJ1-4; D remains unclear. V lost 5 bases to trimming and J lost 8 bases, with 12 bases between them. Per the germline V gene, CDR1 is SGHAT and CDR2 is FQNNGV. The CDR3 spans 13 residues. For the CDR3, the DNA is TGTGCCAGCAGCCTAAGGATCGAAGAAAAACTGTTTTTT. Its translation: CASSLRIEEKLFF.

The chain carries TRBV14 and TRBJ1-2, with 9 positions matching TRBD1. J gave up 8 bases and V 1 base, and 2 bases lay outside the gene matches. The CDR3 is made up of 13 amino acids. Germline V gene data show CDR1 as SGHDN and CDR2 as FVKESK. CDR3 residues: CASSQGGQGGYTF. The CDR3 DNA follows: TGTGCCAGCAGCCAAGGGGGACAGGGAGGCTACACCTTC.

The rearrangement joins TRBV5-5 to TRBJ1-1; 10 positions match TRBD1. Looked up from germline, CDR1 is SGHKS and CDR2 is YYEKEE (reference sequence). This CDR3 is built from 15 residues. V trimming: 4 bases; J trimming: 5 bases; junction bases outside the gene matches: 8. The CDR3 sequence is CASSPRDRGLTEAFF. For the CDR3, the DNA is TGTGCCAGCAGCCCCCGGGACAGGGGACTAACTGAAGCTTTCTTT.

The gene calls are TRBV4-3 and TRBJ2-7; D not certain. V lost 0 bases to trimming and J lost 4 bases, with 25 bases between them. Per the germline V gene, CDR1 is LGHNA and CDR2 is YSLEER. This CDR3 comprises 19 residues. The CDR3 DNA is TGCGCCAGCAGCCAAGATAGGGCGAACCCGTCAGGAGACCCATACGAGCAGTACTTC. Protein sequence: CASSQDRANPSGDPYEQYF.

The gene calls are TRBV7-9 and TRBJ2-7; D gene ambiguous. This CDR3 comprises 12 residues. V was shortened by 1 base and J by 4 bases, with 5 bases between the two germline ends. CDR1 and CDR2 from the germline V gene are SEHNR and FQNEAQ (reference sequence). CDR3 coding DNA: TGTGCCAGCAGCTTAGTAAGTTACGAGCAGTACTTC. It encodes CASSLVSYEQYF.